Sequencing of this T cell receptor beta chain was carried out in a study of blood T cell repertoires in COVID-19. At the level of the study: Samples came from the United States, Italy and Spain, spanning acute and convalescent COVID-19. The cDNA or gDNA used as material had been derived from T cells, B-cell-depleted T cells, or PBMCs.

TCRdb's table, derived via immunoSEQ multiplex PCR, lists solely in-frame clones and lacks some. This sample has roughly 26,000 clones, with 82% found just once. This CDR3 has 13 residues. The V end lost 3 bases, the J end lost 3 bases, and 12 bases lay between the germline ends. The germline gives CDR1 DFQATT, CDR2 SNEGSKA (reference sequence). The TCR sequence derives from a human donor in a cohort sampled during active COVID-19. V is TRBV20-1 and J is TRBJ2-7, with D tentatively TRBD2 (5 bases). The material sequenced was peripheral blood. The CDR3 is CSASHQLGYEQYF. DNA for the CDR3: TGCAGTGCTAGTCACCAACTAGGCTACGAGCAGTACTTC.